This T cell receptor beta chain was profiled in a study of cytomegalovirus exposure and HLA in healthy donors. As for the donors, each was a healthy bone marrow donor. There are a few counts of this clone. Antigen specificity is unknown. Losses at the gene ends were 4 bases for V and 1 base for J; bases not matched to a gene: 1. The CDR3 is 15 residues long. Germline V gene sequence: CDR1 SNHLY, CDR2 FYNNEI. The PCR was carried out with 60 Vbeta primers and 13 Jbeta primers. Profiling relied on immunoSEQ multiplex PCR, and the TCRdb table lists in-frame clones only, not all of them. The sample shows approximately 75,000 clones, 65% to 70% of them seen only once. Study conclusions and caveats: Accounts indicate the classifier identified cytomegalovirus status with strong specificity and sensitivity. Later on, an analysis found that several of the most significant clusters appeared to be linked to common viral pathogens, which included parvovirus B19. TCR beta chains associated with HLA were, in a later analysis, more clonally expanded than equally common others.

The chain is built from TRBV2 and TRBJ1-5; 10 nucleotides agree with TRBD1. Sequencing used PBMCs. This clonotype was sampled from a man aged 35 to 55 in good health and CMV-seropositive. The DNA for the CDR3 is TGTGCCAGCAGTGTGACAGGGGGCAGCAATCAGCCCCAGCATTTT. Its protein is CASSVTGGSNQPQHF.